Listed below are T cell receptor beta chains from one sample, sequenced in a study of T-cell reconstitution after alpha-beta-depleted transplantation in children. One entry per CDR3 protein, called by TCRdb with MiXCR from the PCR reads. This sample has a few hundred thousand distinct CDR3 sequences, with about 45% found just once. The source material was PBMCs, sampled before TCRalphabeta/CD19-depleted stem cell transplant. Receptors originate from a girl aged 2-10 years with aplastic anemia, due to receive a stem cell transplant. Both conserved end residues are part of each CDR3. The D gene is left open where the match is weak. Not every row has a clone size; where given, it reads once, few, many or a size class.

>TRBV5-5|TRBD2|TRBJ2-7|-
CASSSGPGGAYEQYF
TGTGCCAGCAGCTCTGGGCCGGGGGGGGCCTACGAGCAGTACTTC
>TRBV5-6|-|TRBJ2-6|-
CASSTEQGTPEVLTF
TGTGCCAGCAGCACCGAGCAGGGGACGCCAGAGGTCCTGACTTTC
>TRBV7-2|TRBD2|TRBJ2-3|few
CASSPRLAGIADTQYF
TGTGCCAGCAGCCCCCGACTAGCGGGTATCGCAGATACGCAGTATTTT
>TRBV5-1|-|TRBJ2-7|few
CASSFDSSSYEQYF
TGCGCCAGCAGCTTTGACAGTAGCTCCTACGAGCAGTACTTC
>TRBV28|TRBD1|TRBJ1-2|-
CASRTLQVRDRPTYGYTF
TGTGCCAGCCGCACTTTACAAGTACGGGACAGACCTACCTATGGCTACACCTTC
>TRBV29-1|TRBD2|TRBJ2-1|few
CSVEVLAPYNEQFF
TGCAGCGTTGAAGTACTAGCGCCCTACAATGAGCAGTTCTTC
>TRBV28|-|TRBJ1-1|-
CASILRAGSTEAFF
TGTGCCAGCATCCTCCGGGCAGGGTCCACTGAAGCTTTCTTT
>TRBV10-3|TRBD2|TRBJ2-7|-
CAISGLAGGTSYEQYF
TGTGCCATCAGTGGCCTAGCGGGAGGGACCTCCTACGAGCAGTACTTC
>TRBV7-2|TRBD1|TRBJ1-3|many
CASSFDRAGNTIYF
TGTGCCAGCAGCTTCGACAGGGCTGGAAACACCATATATTTT
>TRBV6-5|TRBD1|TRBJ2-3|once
CANSYFSGQGATDTQYF
TGTGCCAACAGTTACTTTTCGGGACAGGGGGCCACAGATACGCAGTATTTT
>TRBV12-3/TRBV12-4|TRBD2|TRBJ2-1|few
CASSLMGLAGGDGEQFF
TGTGCCAGCAGCCTGATGGGACTAGCGGGAGGGGATGGTGAGCAGTTCTTC
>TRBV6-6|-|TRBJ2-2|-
CATDRGPGELFF
TGTGCCACTGACCGCGGTCCCGGGGAGCTGTTTTTT
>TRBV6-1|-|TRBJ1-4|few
CASRRGGSNEKLFF
TGTGCCAGCAGACGGGGAGGATCTAATGAAAAACTGTTTTTT